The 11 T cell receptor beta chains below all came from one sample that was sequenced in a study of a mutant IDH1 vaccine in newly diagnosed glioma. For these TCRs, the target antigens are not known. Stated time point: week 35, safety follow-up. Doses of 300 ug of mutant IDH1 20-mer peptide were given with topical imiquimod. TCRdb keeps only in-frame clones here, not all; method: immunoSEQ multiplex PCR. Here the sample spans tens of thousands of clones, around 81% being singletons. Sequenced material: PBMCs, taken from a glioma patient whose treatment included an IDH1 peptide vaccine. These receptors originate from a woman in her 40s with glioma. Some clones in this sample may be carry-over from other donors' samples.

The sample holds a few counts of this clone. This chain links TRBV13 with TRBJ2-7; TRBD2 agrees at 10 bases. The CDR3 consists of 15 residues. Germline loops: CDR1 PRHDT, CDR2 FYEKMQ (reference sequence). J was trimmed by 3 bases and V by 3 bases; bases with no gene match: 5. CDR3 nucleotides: TGTGCCAGCAGCTTGGAGCGGGAGGGCCTCTACGAGCAGTACTTC. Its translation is CASSLEREGLYEQYF.

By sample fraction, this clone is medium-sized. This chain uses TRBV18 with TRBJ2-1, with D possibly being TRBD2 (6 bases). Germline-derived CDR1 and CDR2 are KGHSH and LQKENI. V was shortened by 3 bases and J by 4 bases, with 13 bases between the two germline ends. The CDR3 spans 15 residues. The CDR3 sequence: CASSPGRDLYNEQFF. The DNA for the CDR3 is TGTGCCAGCTCACCCGGTAGGGACTTATACAATGAGCAGTTCTTC.

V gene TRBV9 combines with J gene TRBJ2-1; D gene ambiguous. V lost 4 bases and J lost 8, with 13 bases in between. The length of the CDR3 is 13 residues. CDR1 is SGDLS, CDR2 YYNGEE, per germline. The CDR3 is CASSYNPRYEQFF. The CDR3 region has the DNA TGTGCCAGCAGCTATAACCCTAGGTATGAGCAGTTCTTC.

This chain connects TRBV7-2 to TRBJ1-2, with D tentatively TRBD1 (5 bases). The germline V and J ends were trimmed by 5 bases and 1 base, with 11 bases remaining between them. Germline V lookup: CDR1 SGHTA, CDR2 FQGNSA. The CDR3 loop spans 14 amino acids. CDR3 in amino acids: CASSRGGNNYGYTF. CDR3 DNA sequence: TGTGCCAGCAGCCGGGGGGGGAATAACTATGGCTACACCTTC.

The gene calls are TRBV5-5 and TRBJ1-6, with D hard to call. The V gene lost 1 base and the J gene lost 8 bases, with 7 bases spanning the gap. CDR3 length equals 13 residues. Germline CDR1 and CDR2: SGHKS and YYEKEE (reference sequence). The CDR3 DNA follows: TGTGCCAGCAGCTTGCGGTGGGATTCACCCCTCCACTTT. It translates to CASSLRWDSPLHF.

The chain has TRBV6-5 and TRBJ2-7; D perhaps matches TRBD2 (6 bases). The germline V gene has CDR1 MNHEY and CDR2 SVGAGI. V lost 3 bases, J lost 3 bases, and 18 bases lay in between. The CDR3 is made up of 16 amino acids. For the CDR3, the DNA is TGTGCCAGCAGTTATGATCCGGGGGAGAGGGGCTACGAGCAGTACTTC. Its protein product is CASSYDPGERGYEQYF.

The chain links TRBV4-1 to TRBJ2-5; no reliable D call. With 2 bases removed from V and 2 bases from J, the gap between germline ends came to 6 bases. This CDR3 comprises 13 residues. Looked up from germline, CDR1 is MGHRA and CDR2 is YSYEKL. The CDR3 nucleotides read TGCGCCAGCAGCCAATGGCAACAAGAGACCCAGTACTTC. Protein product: CASSQWQQETQYF.

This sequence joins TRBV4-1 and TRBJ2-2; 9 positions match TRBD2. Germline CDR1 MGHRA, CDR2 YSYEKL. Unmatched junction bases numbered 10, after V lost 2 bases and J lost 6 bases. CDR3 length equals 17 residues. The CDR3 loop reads CASSQRGLAGESGELFF. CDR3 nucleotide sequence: TGCGCCAGCAGCCAAAGGGGATTAGCGGGAGAATCCGGGGAGCTGTTTTTT.

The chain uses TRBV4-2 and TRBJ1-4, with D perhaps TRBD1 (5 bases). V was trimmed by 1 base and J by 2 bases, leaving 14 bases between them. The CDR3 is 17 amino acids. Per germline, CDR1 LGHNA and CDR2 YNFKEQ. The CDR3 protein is CASSQGHVSGTNEKLFF. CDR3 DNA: TGTGCCAGCAGCCAAGGCCACGTTTCAGGGACTAATGAAAAACTGTTTTTT.

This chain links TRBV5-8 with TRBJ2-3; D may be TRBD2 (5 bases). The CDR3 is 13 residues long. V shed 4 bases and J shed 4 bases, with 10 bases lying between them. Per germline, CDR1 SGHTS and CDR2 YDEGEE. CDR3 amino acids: CASSVRLSDTQYF. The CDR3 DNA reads TGTGCCAGCAGCGTCCGACTATCAGATACGCAGTATTTT.

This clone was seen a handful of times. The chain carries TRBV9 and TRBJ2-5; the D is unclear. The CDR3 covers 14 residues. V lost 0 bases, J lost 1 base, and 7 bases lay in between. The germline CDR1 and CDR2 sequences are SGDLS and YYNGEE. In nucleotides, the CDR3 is TGTGCCAGCAGCGTAGGGAGATTCCAAGAGACCCAGTACTTC. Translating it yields CASSVGRFQETQYF.